This note documents a single T cell receptor (beta chain) sequence. Its antigen remains unidentified. The source of the sample is a study of post-analysis software for immune sequencing data. General observations from the study: Patients carried 4 or 5 TRBV segments more frequently than controls did, and TRBV5-6, TRBV5-1 and TRBV20-1 were among them.

Unique molecular identifiers were carried by the TCR beta cDNA libraries. MiXCR, run by TCRdb on the PCR reads, gives a single entry per CDR3 protein. The sample has roughly 800,000 distinct CDR3 sequences; just over 45% are singletons. This CDR3 contains 17 residues. Germline V gene sequence: CDR1 SGHTA, CDR2 FQGNSA. The trim removed 1 base at V and 0 bases at J, leaving 8 bases unmatched. The sample was blood. This chain uses TRBV7-2 with TRBJ1-1; 7 bases fit TRBD1. The sequence was collected from a girl aged 5 to 17 with multiple sclerosis. In DNA form, the CDR3 reads TGTGCCAGCAGCTTAGGAGGCCCCGGGACAGTGAACACTGAAGCTTTCTTT. It encodes CASSLGGPGTVNTEAFF.